Shown below are 16 T cell receptor beta chains from a single sample sequenced in a study of PD-1 blockade in classical Hodgkin lymphoma. The repertoire was sequenced with immunoSEQ multiplex PCR; TCRdb's copy has only in-frame clones and lacks some. The table includes some 86,000 clones, 90% detected once. The time point here: cycle 4 day 1 (C4D1), after about 6 weeks of nivolumab. All trial patients relapsed after autologous stem cell transplantation. The material was peripheral blood mononuclear cells (PBMCs), obtained before the fourth cycle of nivolumab. The receptors derive from a human donor with classical Hodgkin lymphoma.

The chain has TRBV30 and TRBJ2-1; D may be TRBD1 (6 bases). V lost 2 bases, J lost 6 bases, and 8 bases lay in between. The CDR3 totals 12 residues. Germline V CDR1 and CDR2: GTSNPN, SVGIG (reference sequence). The CDR3 DNA reads as TGTGCCTGGAGTATAGGGGGCAATGAGCAGTTCTTC. Translated, it gives CAWSIGGNEQFF.

V gene TRBV5-1 combines with J gene TRBJ2-5; D uncertain. CDR3 length equals 16 residues. Trimming removed 0 bases at V and 2 bases at J, with 14 bases between. Germline assignment: CDR1 SGHRS and CDR2 YFSETQ. CDR3 loop: CASSLAQVGSQETQYF. DNA for the CDR3: TGCGCCAGCAGCTTGGCGCAGGTGGGGTCGCAAGAGACCCAGTACTTC. Variable domain in full (rest from reference TRBV5-1 and TRBJ2-5): KAGVTQTPRYLIKTRGQQVTLSCSPISGHRSVSWYQQTPGQGLQFLFEYFSETQRNKGNFPGRFSGRQFSNSRSEMNVSTLELGDSALYLCASSLAQVGSQETQYFGPGTRLLVL.

The J gene is TRBJ2-5, the V gene TRBV5-1; D unresolved. Matching the DNA end better, TRBJ2-7 makes the J call doubtful. Germline V gene sequence: CDR1 SGHRS, CDR2 YFSETQ. The CDR3 length is 14 residues. The chain's CDR3 is CASSSGPGSYEQYF. The CDR3 DNA reads as TGCGCCAGCAGCTCCGGACCTGGCTCCTACGAGCAGTACTTC.

The chain is built from TRBV6-6 and TRBJ2-7, with TRBD1 identical over 7 bases. CDR1 and CDR2 from the germline V gene are MNHNY and SVGAGI (reference sequence). The CDR3 is made up of 14 amino acids. Trimming at V came to 6 bases and at J to 4 bases, leaving 9 bases not matched to a gene. DNA for the CDR3: TGTGCCAGCAGGAGACAGGGACAAGCTTACGAGCAGTACTTC. This sequence encodes CASRRQGQAYEQYF.

The J gene is TRBJ1-2, the V gene TRBV9; a possible D gene is TRBD1 (5 bases). Trimming stripped 0 bases from V and 8 bases from J, with 20 bases between. The germline V gene has CDR1 SGDLS and CDR2 YYNGEE. CDR3 length equals 16 residues. The CDR3: CASSVGAGGDLKGYTF. The DNA for the CDR3 is TGTGCCAGCAGCGTAGGGGCGGGAGGGGACTTAAAGGGCTACACCTTC.

The genes are TRBV4-1 and TRBJ1-4; D is undetermined. Trimming shortened V by 0 bases and J by 8 bases, and 4 bases separated the two germline ends. CDR1 and CDR2 from the germline V gene are MGHRA and YSYEKL. The CDR3 has 12 residues. As DNA, the CDR3 is TGCGCCAGCAGCCAAGATGGAGAAAAACTGTTTTTT. This encodes CASSQDGEKLFF.

The chain uses TRBV7-6 and TRBJ1-4, with D maybe TRBD1 (6 bases). The V end was cut by 4 bases, the J end by 8 bases, with 17 bases between. The germline V gene encodes CDR1 SGHVS and CDR2 FNYEAQ. The length of the CDR3 is 15 residues. The CDR3 loop reads CASSSVRDIREKLFF. The CDR3 region has the DNA TGTGCCAGCAGCTCCGTTCGGGACATAAGGGAAAAACTGTTTTTT.

This clone occurred once. The gene calls are TRBV7-6 and TRBJ1-1; 8 bases match TRBD1. The V gene's germline CDR1 is SGHVS and CDR2 FNYEAQ. Trimming removed 1 base from V and 7 bases from J; junction bases left unmatched: 11. The CDR3 covers 16 residues. The CDR3, as DNA: TGTGCCAGCAGCTTAGAAATCCAGGGGGCGCAGAATGAAGCTTTCTTT. It translates to CASSLEIQGAQNEAFF.

The V call is TRBV5-4, the J call TRBJ2-2, with D unresolved. There are 15 residues in the CDR3. V was pared by 0 bases and J by 8 bases, with 14 bases between. CDR1 is SGHNT, CDR2 YYREEE, per germline (reference sequence). CDR3 DNA: TGTGCCAGCAGCTTGGCCCACGACCGTACGGGGGAGCTGTTTTTT. It is translated as CASSLAHDRTGELFF.

The CDR3 region is CASSPSRYYNEQFF. The DNA for the CDR3 is TGCGCCAGCAGCCCGAGCAGATACTACAATGAGCAGTTCTTC. This sequence joins TRBV5-1 and TRBJ2-1; D remains ambiguous. The CDR3 extends over 14 amino acids. V lost 4 bases, J lost 3 bases, and 11 bases lay in between. In germline, CDR1 is SGHRS, CDR2 YFSETQ.

This clone was observed once. The rearrangement links TRBV9 to TRBJ2-5; 14 bases map to TRBD2. V dropped 4 bases and J dropped 4; count of bases not matched to a gene: 3. The CDR3 contains 15 residues. Germline CDR1 and CDR2: SGDLS and YYNGEE. As DNA, the CDR3 is TGTGCCAGCAGCTTAGGGACTAGCGGGGGAGAGACCCAGTACTTC. Translated: CASSLGTSGGETQYF.

The V and J genes are TRBV11-2 and TRBJ2-1; D might be TRBD1 or TRBD2, each matching 6 bases. The CDR3 is 16 residues long. Trimming left V 0 bases short and J 4 bases short, with 13 bases between. Germline V gene lookup returns CDR1 SGHAT and CDR2 FQNNGV. The CDR3, as DNA: TGTGCCAGCAGCTTAGATGGGGGGCGAGTTTACAATGAGCAGTTCTTC. Encoded protein: CASSLDGGRVYNEQFF. Looking up the rest from reference TRBV11-2 and TRBJ2-1 gives the full variable domain: EAGVAQSPRYKIIEKRQSVAFWCNPISGHATLYWYQQILGQGPKLLIQFQNNGVVDDSQLPKDRFSAERLKGVDSTLKIQPAKLEDSAVYLCASSLDGGRVYNEQFFGPGTRLTVL.

The gene calls are TRBV7-8 and TRBJ2-1, with D perhaps TRBD2 (5 bases). The germline V and J ends were trimmed by 0 bases and 7 bases, with 7 bases remaining between them. The CDR3 has 13 amino acids. In germline, CDR1 is SGHVS, CDR2 FQNEAQ. CDR3 sequence: CASSLAPGNEQFF. The CDR3 nucleotides read TGTGCCAGCAGCTTAGCGCCGGGGAATGAGCAGTTCTTC.

The rearrangement links TRBV27 to TRBJ2-5; 10 nucleotides agree with TRBD1. V shed 9 bases and J 5 bases; nucleotides not matched to a gene: 9. This CDR3 has 14 amino acids. Germline CDR1 is MNHEY and CDR2 is SMNVEV (reference sequence). The CDR3 DNA reads as TGTGCCAGACTGGGACAGGGGCTGCCGGAGACCCAGTACTTC. Amino acids: CARLGQGLPETQYF.

The J gene is TRBJ1-1, the V gene TRBV6-1; the match to TRBD1 covers 8 bases. The V gene's germline CDR1 is MNHNS and CDR2 SASEGT. The CDR3 runs 18 residues. V dropped 3 bases and J dropped 0; count of bases not matched to a gene: 12. CDR3 sequence (DNA): TGTGCCAGCAGTGATCCTAGGACAGGGAAAGAGCTGAACACTGAAGCTTTCTTT. This sequence encodes CASSDPRTGKELNTEAFF.

CDR3: CASSLGPANEKLFF. CDR3 DNA: TGTGCCAGCAGCTTGGGGCCAGCTAATGAAAAACTGTTTTTT. V gene TRBV7-2 combines with J gene TRBJ1-4; possible D gene TRBD1, 5 bases. V lost 3 bases and J lost 3, with 8 bases in between. This CDR3 has 14 amino acids. In germline, CDR1 is SGHTA, CDR2 FQGNSA.